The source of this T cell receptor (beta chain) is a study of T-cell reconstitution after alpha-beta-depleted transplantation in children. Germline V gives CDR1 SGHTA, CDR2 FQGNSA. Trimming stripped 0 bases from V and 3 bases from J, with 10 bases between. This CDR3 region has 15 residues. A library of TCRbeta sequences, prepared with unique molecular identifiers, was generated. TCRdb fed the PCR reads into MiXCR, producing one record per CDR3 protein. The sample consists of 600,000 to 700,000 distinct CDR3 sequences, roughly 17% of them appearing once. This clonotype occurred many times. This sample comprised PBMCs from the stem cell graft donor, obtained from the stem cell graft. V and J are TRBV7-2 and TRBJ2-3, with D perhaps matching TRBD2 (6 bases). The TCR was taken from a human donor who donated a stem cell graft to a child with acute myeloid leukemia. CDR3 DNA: TGTGCCAGCAGCTTAGCGCGGGGTCTGACAGATACGCAGTATTTT. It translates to CASSLARGLTDTQYF.